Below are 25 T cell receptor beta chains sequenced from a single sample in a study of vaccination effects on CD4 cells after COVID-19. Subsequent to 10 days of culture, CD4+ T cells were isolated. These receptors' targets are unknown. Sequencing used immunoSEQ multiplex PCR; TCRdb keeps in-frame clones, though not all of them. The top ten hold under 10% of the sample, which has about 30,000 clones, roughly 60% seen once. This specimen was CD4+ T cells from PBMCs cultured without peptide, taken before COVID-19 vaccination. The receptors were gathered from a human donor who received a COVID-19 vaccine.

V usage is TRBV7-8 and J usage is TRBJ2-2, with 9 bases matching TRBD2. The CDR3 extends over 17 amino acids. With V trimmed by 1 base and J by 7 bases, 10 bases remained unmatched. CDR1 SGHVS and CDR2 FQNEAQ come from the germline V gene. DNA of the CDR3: TGTGCCAGCAGCTTAGATTCAGCGGGGGGAGTTATCGGGGAGCTGTTTTTT. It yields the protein CASSLDSAGGVIGELFF.

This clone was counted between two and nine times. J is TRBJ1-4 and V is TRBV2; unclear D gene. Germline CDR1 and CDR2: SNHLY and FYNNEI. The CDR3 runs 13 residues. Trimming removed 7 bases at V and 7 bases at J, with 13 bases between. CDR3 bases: TGTGCCAGCAAGGCGACAACTGGTGAAAAACTGTTTTTT. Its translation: CASKATTGEKLFF.

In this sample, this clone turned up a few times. The CDR3 protein is CASRRDTGAYEQYF. CDR3 nucleotides: TGTGCCAGTCGACGGGATACCGGGGCCTACGAGCAGTACTTC. The chain has TRBV6-5 and TRBJ2-7, with D possibly matching TRBD2 (5 bases). Trimming stripped 9 bases from V and 2 bases from J, with 17 bases between. This CDR3 is 14 amino acids long. Germline-derived CDR1 and CDR2 are MNHEY and SVGAGI.

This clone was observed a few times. The CDR3 DNA is TGTGCCAGCAGCTTGGTCTATACAGGGAGAGGATGGACCGGGGAGCTGTTTTTT. It translates to CASSLVYTGRGWTGELFF. The chain couples TRBV5-8 to TRBJ2-2; a weak D match, TRBD1 (6 bases). The CDR3 is made up of 18 amino acids. CDR1 is SGHTS and CDR2 is YDEGEE in the germline V gene. V lost 0 bases and J 5 bases, leaving 20 bases between the germline ends.

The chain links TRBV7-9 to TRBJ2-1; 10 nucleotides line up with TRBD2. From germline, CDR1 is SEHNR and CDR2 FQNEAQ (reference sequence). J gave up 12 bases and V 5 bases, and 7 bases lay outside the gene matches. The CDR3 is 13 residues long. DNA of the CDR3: TGTGCCAGCAGCCAAAGCGGGAGGGCTCGGCAGTTCTTC. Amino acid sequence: CASSQSGRARQFF.

The CDR3 bases are TGTGCCAGCAGTTCTGCCTCTGGAAACACCATATATTTT. Translated: CASSSASGNTIYF. The genes are TRBV6-5 and TRBJ1-3; no clear D gene. V shed 4 bases and J shed 0 bases, with 4 bases lying between them. Germline V gene lookup returns CDR1 MNHEY and CDR2 SVGAGI. There are 13 residues in the CDR3.

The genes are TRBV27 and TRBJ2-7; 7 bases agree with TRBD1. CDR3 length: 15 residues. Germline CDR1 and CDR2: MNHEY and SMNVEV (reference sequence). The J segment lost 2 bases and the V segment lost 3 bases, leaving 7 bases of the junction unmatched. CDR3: CASSFRTGTAYEQYF. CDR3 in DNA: TGTGCCAGCAGTTTTCGTACAGGGACAGCCTACGAGCAGTACTTC.

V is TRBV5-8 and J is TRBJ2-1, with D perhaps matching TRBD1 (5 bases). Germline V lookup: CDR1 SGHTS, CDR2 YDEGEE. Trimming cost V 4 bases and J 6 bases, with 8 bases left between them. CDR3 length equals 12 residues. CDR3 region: CASSRTGNEQFF. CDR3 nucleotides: TGTGCCAGCAGCCGTACAGGCAATGAGCAGTTCTTC.

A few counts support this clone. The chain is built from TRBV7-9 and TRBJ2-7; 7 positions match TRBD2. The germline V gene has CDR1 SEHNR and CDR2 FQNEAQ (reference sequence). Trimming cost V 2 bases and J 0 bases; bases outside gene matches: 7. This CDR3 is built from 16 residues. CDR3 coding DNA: TGTGCCAGCAGCTTAATGGGAGCGGGACTCTCCTACGAGCAGTACTTC. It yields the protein CASSLMGAGLSYEQYF.

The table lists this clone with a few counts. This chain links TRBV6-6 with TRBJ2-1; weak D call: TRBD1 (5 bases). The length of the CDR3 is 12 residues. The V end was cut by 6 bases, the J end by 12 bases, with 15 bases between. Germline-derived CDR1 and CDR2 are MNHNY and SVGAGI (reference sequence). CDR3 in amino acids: CASSQGLGSQFF. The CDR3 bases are TGTGCCAGCAGCCAGGGTTTGGGTTCGCAGTTCTTC.

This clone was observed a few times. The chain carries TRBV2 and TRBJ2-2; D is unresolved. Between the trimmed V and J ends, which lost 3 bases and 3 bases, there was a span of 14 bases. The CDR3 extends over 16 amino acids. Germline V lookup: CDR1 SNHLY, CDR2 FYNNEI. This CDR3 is CASSDLRGTYTGELFF. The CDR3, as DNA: TGTGCCAGCAGTGATCTCCGTGGCACCTACACCGGGGAGCTGTTTTTT.

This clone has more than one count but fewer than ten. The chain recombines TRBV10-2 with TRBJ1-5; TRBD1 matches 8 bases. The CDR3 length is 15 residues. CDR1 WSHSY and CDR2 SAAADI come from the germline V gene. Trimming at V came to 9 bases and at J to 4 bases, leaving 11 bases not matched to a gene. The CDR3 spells CARITTGEVNQPQHF. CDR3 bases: TGCGCCAGGATTACGACAGGGGAAGTTAATCAGCCCCAGCATTTT.

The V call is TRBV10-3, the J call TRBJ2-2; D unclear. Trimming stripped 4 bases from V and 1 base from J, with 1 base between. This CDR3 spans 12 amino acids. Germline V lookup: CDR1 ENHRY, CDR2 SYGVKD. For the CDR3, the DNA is TGTGCCATCAGTGTGAACACCGGGGAGCTGTTTTTT. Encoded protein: CAISVNTGELFF.

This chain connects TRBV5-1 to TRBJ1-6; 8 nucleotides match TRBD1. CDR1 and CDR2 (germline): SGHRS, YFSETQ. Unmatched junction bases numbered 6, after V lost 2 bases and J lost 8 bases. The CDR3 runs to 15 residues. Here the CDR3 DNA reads TGCGCCAGCAGCTTACTCCAGGGGGCAGATTCACCCCTCCACTTT. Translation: CASSLLQGADSPLHF.

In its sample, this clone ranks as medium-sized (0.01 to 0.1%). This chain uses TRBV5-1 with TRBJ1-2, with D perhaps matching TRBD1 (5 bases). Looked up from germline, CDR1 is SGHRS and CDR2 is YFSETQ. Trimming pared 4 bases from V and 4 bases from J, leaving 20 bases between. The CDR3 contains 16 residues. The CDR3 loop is CASSEPARDSGYGYTF. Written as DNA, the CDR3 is TGCGCCAGCAGCGAACCCGCCAGGGACTCGGGCTATGGCTACACCTTC. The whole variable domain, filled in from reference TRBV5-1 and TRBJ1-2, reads KAGVTQTPRYLIKTRGQQVTLSCSPISGHRSVSWYQQTPGQGLQFLFEYFSETQRNKGNFPGRFSGRQFSNSRSEMNVSTLELGDSALYLCASSEPARDSGYGYTFGSGTRLTVV.

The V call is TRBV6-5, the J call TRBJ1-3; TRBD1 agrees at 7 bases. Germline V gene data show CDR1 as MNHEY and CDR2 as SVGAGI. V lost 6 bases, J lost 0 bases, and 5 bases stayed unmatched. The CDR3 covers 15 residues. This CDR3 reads CASSGQALSGNTIYF. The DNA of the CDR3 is TGTGCCAGCAGCGGACAGGCCCTCTCTGGAAACACCATATATTTT.

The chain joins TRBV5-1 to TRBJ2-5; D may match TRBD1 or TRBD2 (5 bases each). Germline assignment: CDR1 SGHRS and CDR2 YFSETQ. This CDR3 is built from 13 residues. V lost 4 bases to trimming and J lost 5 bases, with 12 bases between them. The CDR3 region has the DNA TGCGCCAGCAGCCGGGTGGGGGAGGAGACCCAGTACTTC. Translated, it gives CASSRVGEETQYF.

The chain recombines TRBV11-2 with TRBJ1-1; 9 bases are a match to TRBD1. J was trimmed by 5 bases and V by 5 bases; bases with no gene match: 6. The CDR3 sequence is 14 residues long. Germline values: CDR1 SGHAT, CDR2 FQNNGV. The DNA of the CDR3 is TGTGCCAGCAGCCCACAGGGGGCATGGACTGAAGCTTTCTTT. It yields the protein CASSPQGAWTEAFF.

CDR3 nucleotide sequence: TGTGCCAGCAGCTTAGGGTTCAGAGTAACTGAAGCTTTCTTT. Its protein is CASSLGFRVTEAFF. V gene TRBV7-2 combines with J gene TRBJ1-1; no clear D gene. CDR1 is SGHTA and CDR2 is FQGNSA in the germline V gene. This CDR3 spans 14 amino acids. The ends were cut back, 1 base at V and 5 bases at J, with 11 bases in the middle.

The CDR3 DNA reads TGTGCCAGCAGTTACTCGACTCCGGACTACGAGCAGTACTTC. Encoded protein: CASSYSTPDYEQYF. The V gene is TRBV6-5, the J gene TRBJ2-7; no clear D. This CDR3 has 14 residues. V lost 0 bases, J lost 3 bases, and 9 bases lay in between. Looked up from germline, CDR1 is MNHEY and CDR2 is SVGAGI.

CDR3 sequence: CASSQQNNNSPLHF. The CDR3 DNA reads as TGTGCCAGCAGCCAACAGAATAATAATTCACCCCTCCACTTT. The chain links TRBV27 to TRBJ1-6; D remains ambiguous. The V end lost 6 bases, the J end lost 5 bases, and 11 bases lay between the germline ends. This CDR3 has 14 residues. Germline CDR1 is MNHEY and CDR2 is SMNVEV (reference sequence).

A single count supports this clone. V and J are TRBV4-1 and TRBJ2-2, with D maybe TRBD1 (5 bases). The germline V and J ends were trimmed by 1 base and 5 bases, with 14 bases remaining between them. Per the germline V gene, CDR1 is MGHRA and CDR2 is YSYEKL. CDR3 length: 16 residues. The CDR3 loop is CASSQGQTLTTGELFF. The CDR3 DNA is TGCGCCAGCAGCCAAGGACAGACGTTGACTACCGGGGAGCTGTTTTTT.

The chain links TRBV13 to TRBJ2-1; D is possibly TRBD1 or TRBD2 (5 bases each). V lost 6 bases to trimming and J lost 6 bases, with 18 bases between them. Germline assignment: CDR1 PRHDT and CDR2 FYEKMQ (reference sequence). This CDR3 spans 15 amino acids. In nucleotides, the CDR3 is TGTGCCAGCAGAACCCCCCCTCCGGGGCCCAATGAGCAGTTCTTC. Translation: CASRTPPPGPNEQFF. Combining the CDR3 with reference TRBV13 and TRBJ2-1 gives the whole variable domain AAGVIQSPRHLIKEKRETATLKCYPIPRHDTVYWYQQGPGQDPQFLISFYEKMQSDKGSIPDRFSAQQFSDYHSELNMSSLELGDSALYFCASRTPPPGPNEQFFGPGTRLTVL.

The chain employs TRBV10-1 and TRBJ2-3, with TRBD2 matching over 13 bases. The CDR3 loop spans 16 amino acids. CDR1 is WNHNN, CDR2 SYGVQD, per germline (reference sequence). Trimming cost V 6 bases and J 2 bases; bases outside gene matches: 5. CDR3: CASRAGLAGATDTQYF. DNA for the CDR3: TGCGCCAGCAGGGCCGGACTAGCGGGGGCCACAGATACGCAGTATTTT.

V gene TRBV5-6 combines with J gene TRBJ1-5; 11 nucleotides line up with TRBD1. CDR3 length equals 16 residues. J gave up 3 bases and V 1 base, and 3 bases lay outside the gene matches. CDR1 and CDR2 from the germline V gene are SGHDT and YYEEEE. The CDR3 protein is CASSLRDRGNNQPQHF. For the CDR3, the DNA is TGTGCCAGCAGCTTGCGGGACAGGGGGAACAATCAGCCCCAGCATTTT.